Shown below are 2 T cell receptor beta chains from a single sample sequenced in a study of cytomegalovirus exposure and HLA in healthy donors. PCR used 60 Vbeta primers and 13 Jbeta primers. The repertoire was sequenced with immunoSEQ multiplex PCR; TCRdb's copy has only in-frame clones and lacks some. The data contain 190,000 or so clones, more than 80% of them singletons. Material: PBMCs. Receptors originate from a boy younger than 18 in good health and CMV-seronegative.

This rearrangement joins TRBV27 to TRBJ2-3; 15 bases line up with TRBD2. The germline gives CDR1 MNHEY, CDR2 SMNVEV (reference sequence). The J segment lost 3 bases and the V segment lost 6 bases, leaving 4 bases of the junction unmatched. The CDR3 runs 16 residues. The CDR3 loop reads CASSGLAGGVTDTQYF. The CDR3 DNA is TGTGCCAGCAGCGGACTAGCGGGGGGGGTAACAGATACGCAGTATTTT.

The rearrangement uses TRBV7-2 and TRBJ2-3; TRBD2 agrees at 7 bases. The CDR3 totals 18 residues. With V trimmed by 5 bases and J by 4 bases, 18 bases remained unmatched. Per the germline V gene, CDR1 is SGHTA and CDR2 is FQGNSA. CDR3 region: CASSRARTSFTGPDTQYF. The CDR3 DNA is TGTGCCAGCAGCAGAGCGAGGACTAGTTTCACGGGCCCAGATACGCAGTATTTT. The full variable domain, rest sourced from reference TRBV7-2 and TRBJ2-3, is GAGVSQSPSNKVTEKGKDVELRCDPISGHTALYWYRQSLGQGLEFLIYFQGNSAPDKSGLPSDRFSAERTGGSVSTLTIQRTQQEDSAVYLCASSRARTSFTGPDTQYFGPGTRLTVL.